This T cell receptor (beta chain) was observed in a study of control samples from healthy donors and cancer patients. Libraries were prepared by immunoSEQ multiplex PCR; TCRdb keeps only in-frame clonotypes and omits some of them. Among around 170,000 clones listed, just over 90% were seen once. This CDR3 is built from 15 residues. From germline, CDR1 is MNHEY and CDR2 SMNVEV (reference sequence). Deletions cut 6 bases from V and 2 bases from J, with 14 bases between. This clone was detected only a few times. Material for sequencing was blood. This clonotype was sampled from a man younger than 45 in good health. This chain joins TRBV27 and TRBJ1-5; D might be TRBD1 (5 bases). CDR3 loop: CASSTVGRRNQPQHF. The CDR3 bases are TGTGCCAGCAGCACCGTGGGGCGCCGCAATCAGCCCCAGCATTTT.